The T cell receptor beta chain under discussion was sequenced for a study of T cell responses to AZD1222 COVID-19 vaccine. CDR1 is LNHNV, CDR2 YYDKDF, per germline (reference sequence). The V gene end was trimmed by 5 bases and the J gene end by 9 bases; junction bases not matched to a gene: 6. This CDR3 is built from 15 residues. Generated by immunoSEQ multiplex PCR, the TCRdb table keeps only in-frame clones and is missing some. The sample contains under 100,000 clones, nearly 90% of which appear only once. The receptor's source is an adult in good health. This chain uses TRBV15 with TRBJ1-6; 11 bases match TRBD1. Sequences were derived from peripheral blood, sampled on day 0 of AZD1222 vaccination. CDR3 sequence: CATSVSGTGGSPLHF. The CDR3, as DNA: TGTGCCACCAGCGTGTCCGGGACAGGGGGTTCACCCCTCCACTTT.